The 26 T cell receptor beta chains below were found in one sample sequenced in a study of cytomegalovirus exposure and HLA in healthy donors. Vbeta (60) and Jbeta (13) primers were used in the PCR. TCRdb keeps only in-frame clones here, not all; method: immunoSEQ multiplex PCR. The table shows about 92,000 clones, with 81% occurring only once. Material: PBMCs. The receptors come from a girl aged 2 to 9 in good health and CMV-seropositive.

CDR3 loop: CASSSPSGDQPQHF. Written as DNA, the CDR3 is TGTGCCAGCAGTTCCCCCTCAGGGGATCAGCCCCAGCATTTT. The J gene is TRBJ1-5, the V gene TRBV28; maybe TRBD1 (6 bases). The ends were cut back, 4 bases at V and 5 bases at J, with 12 bases in the middle. Looked up from germline, CDR1 is MDHEN and CDR2 is SYDVKM. This CDR3 is 14 amino acids long.

This clone is a singleton in its sample. The rearrangement uses TRBV30 and TRBJ1-5; no firm D call. V lost 0 bases and J lost 0, with 9 bases in between. CDR1 GTSNPN and CDR2 SVGIG come from the germline V gene (reference sequence). CDR3 size: 15 residues. This CDR3 is CAWSVNAYSNQPQHF. CDR3 coding DNA: TGTGCCTGGAGTGTTAATGCGTATAGCAATCAGCCCCAGCATTTT.

In this sample, this clone turned up once. The chain employs TRBV28 and TRBJ2-7; the D is unclear. The ends were cut back, 2 bases at V and 5 bases at J, with 4 bases in the middle. CDR1 is MDHEN and CDR2 is SYDVKM in the germline V gene. The CDR3 runs to 11 residues. CDR3 sequence: CASSLSNEQYF. The CDR3 DNA follows: TGTGCCAGCAGTTTAAGCAACGAGCAGTACTTC. Using reference TRBV28 and TRBJ2-7 for the parts outside the CDR3, the full variable domain is DVKVTQSSRYLVKRTGEKVFLECVQDMDHENMFWYRQDPGLGLRLIYFSYDVKMKEKGDIPEGYSVSREKKERFSLILESASTNQTSMYLCASSLSNEQYFGPGTRLTVT.

The chain combines TRBV5-1 with TRBJ1-1, with TRBD1 matching 7 bases. This CDR3 has 14 residues. With V trimmed by 7 bases and J by 0 bases, 6 bases remained unmatched. Germline CDR1 and CDR2: SGHRS and YFSETQ. The CDR3 sequence is CASGFQGVNTEAFF. The CDR3 DNA sequence: TGCGCCAGCGGATTCCAGGGGGTGAACACTGAAGCTTTCTTT.

This clone has just a few counts. The CDR3 reads CASSDSRESYNEQFF. The CDR3, as DNA: TGTGCCAGCAGTGACTCGCGGGAGTCCTACAATGAGCAGTTCTTC. This chain uses TRBV6-4 with TRBJ2-1; 7 nucleotides agree with TRBD2. Germline V lookup: CDR1 MRHNA, CDR2 SNTAGT. The length of the CDR3 is 15 residues. V gave up 0 bases and J gave up 1 base; unmatched junction bases: 0.

This clone turned up a few times. V and J are TRBV29-1 and TRBJ2-7, with TRBD2 as a possible D gene (5 bases). Germline V gene sequence: CDR1 SQVTM, CDR2 ANQGSEA. The CDR3 covers 12 residues. The germline V and J ends were trimmed by 2 bases and 6 bases, with 11 bases remaining between them. The DNA of the CDR3 is TGCAGCGTTGAATCGCTAGGAGGCGAGCAGTACTTC. Protein sequence: CSVESLGGEQYF.

This rearrangement joins TRBV5-1 to TRBJ1-4; D is unresolved. The CDR3 runs 16 residues. V was cut by 0 bases and J by 3 bases, with 12 bases left in between. CDR1 is SGHRS and CDR2 is YFSETQ in the germline V gene. The CDR3 region has the DNA TGCGCCAGCAGCTTGGCTCCCCTCGGGGCTAATGAAAAACTGTTTTTT. It yields the protein CASSLAPLGANEKLFF.

J is TRBJ1-1 and V is TRBV6-4; D remains ambiguous. The CDR3 has 13 residues. V gave up 6 bases and J gave up 4 bases, with 12 bases separating them. CDR1 is MRHNA and CDR2 is SNTAGT in the germline V gene. This CDR3 is CASSPAPGTEAFF. In DNA, the CDR3 is TGTGCCAGCAGCCCCGCCCCGGGCACTGAAGCTTTCTTT.

A note on this clone: At one of its ends the junction is not consistent with the germline gene, which may arise from a read error. This same CDR3 is encoded by further DNA sequences in the sample. This rearrangement joins TRBV28 to TRBJ1-1, with unresolved D. The germline gives CDR1 MDHEN, CDR2 SYDVKM. The CDR3 length is 13 residues. The chain's CDR3 is CASSFGGSTEAFF. The DNA of the CDR3 is TGTGCCAGCAGTTTCGGAGGATCCACTGAAGCGTTCTTT.

The rearrangement links TRBV27 to TRBJ1-5; tentatively, D is TRBD1 (5 bases). The CDR3 length is 12 residues. Trimming removed 8 bases at V and 3 bases at J, with 8 bases between. CDR1 and CDR2 (germline): MNHEY, SMNVEV (reference sequence). The CDR3 reads CASGADNQPQHF. Here the CDR3 DNA reads TGTGCCAGCGGGGCGGACAATCAGCCCCAGCATTTT.

The chain links TRBV5-4 to TRBJ2-1; 12 bases are shared with TRBD2. Germline V gene sequence: CDR1 SGHNT, CDR2 YYREEE (reference sequence). This CDR3 has 18 amino acids. V lost 1 base to trimming and J lost 3 bases; unmatched junction nucleotides: 8. Written as DNA, the CDR3 is TGTGCCAGCAGCTTGTTGGCTAGCGGGAGGGGAGGCTACAATGAGCAGTTCTTC. This translates into CASSLLASGRGGYNEQFF.

As DNA, the CDR3 is TGTGCCAGCTCCCTTGGAGGGAGGGTGGCGTTAGGAGAGACCCAGTACTTC. Protein product: CASSLGGRVALGETQYF. The genes are TRBV27 and TRBJ2-5; 7 nucleotides match TRBD2. V was clipped by 8 bases and J by 4 bases; unmatched bases: 19. Germline V gene sequence: CDR1 MNHEY, CDR2 SMNVEV (reference sequence). The CDR3 has 17 amino acids.

The genes are TRBV30 and TRBJ2-3; 12 positions match TRBD2. Germline values: CDR1 GTSNPN, CDR2 SVGIG (reference sequence). The CDR3 is made up of 17 amino acids. Trimming at V came to 3 bases and at J to 5 bases, leaving 12 bases not matched to a gene. CDR3 in DNA: TGTGCCTGGAGGGCCTCGCGACTAGCGGGAGTAGGAGATACGCAGTATTTT. Its translation is CAWRASRLAGVGDTQYF.

The rearrangement joins TRBV30 to TRBJ1-4, with D unclear. The germline CDR1 and CDR2 sequences are GTSNPN and SVGIG (reference sequence). CDR3 length: 16 amino acids. V lost 0 bases, J lost 3 bases, and 14 bases lay in between. Written as DNA, the CDR3 is TGTGCCTGGAGTGTGGGTAGCGGCGTCCCTAATGAAAAACTGTTTTTT. It translates to CAWSVGSGVPNEKLFF.

The chain couples TRBV19 to TRBJ1-1; D is ambiguous. Trimming took off 4 bases at V and 11 bases at J, with 14 bases between the two ends. The V gene's germline CDR1 is LNHDA and CDR2 SQIVND (reference sequence). This CDR3 comprises 12 residues. CDR3 residues: CASSTPGTGAFF. CDR3 in DNA: TGTGCCAGTAGTACCCCGGGTACGGGGGCTTTCTTT.

This clone appeared a few times. J is TRBJ2-1 and V is TRBV10-2; tentatively, D is TRBD1 (6 bases). The V gene lost 4 bases and the J gene lost 3 bases, with 16 bases spanning the gap. The CDR3 sequence is 16 residues long. Looked up from germline, CDR1 is WSHSY and CDR2 is SAAADI. The CDR3 here is CASSGGGPNFYNEQFF. In DNA, the CDR3 is TGCGCCAGCAGTGGAGGGGGACCGAACTTCTACAATGAGCAGTTCTTC.

The V and J genes are TRBV28 and TRBJ2-3, with 7 bases identical to TRBD1. The V gene end was trimmed by 4 bases and the J gene end by 2 bases; junction bases not matched to a gene: 12. This CDR3 region has 17 residues. Per the germline V gene, CDR1 is MDHEN and CDR2 is SYDVKM. CDR3 in DNA: TGTGCCAGCAGTTCTATTACCGACAGGGACAACACAGATACGCAGTATTTT. This encodes CASSSITDRDNTDTQYF.

In this sample, this clone turned up a few times. CDR3 amino acids: CASSWDRDYGYTF. In nucleotides, the CDR3 is TGTGCCAGCAGTTGGGACAGGGACTATGGCTACACCTTC. This chain joins TRBV27 and TRBJ1-2; 9 bases are a match to TRBD1. Trimming removed 4 bases from V and 3 bases from J; junction bases left unmatched: 0. CDR3 size: 13 residues. Germline V CDR1 and CDR2: MNHEY, SMNVEV (reference sequence).

The rearrangement links TRBV30 to TRBJ2-7, with 16 nucleotides matching TRBD2. The germline CDR1 and CDR2 sequences are GTSNPN and SVGIG (reference sequence). Trimming took 2 bases from V and 4 from J; bases not matched to a gene: 11. This CDR3 is 18 amino acids long. The CDR3 sequence is CAWSFEGLAGGKGYEQYF. For the CDR3, the DNA is TGTGCCTGGAGTTTTGAGGGACTAGCGGGAGGGAAGGGTTACGAGCAGTACTTC.

Details on this clone: Relative to the germline gene, one junction end is altered; a read error may explain this. J is TRBJ1-3 and V is TRBV4-1; a possible D gene is TRBD1 (6 bases). This CDR3 is built from 16 residues. Germline CDR1 reads MGHRA; CDR2 reads YSYEKL. Written as DNA, the CDR3 is TGCGCCAGCAGTCAAGGGAGGACAGTCTCTGGAAACACCATATATTTT. Translating gives CASSQGRTVSGNTIYF.

This clone has a handful of counts. A read error may account for a junction end that differs from germline. This chain uses TRBV27 with TRBJ2-1, with 8 bases that match TRBD2. The CDR3 has 12 residues. CDR1 and CDR2 from the germline V gene are MNHEY and SMNVEV (reference sequence). The CDR3 here is CASSLSLGLELF. CDR3 DNA sequence: TGTGCCAGCAGTTTATCACTGGGACTAGAGCTCTTC.

For this clone: This sample also contains other DNA sequences that code for the same CDR3. The chain employs TRBV6-5 and TRBJ1-5; no firm D call. With 5 bases removed from V and 1 base from J, the gap between germline ends came to 6 bases. CDR3 size: 13 residues. Germline values: CDR1 MNHEY, CDR2 SVGAGI. CDR3 loop: CASSRVSNQPQHF. CDR3 DNA sequence: TGTGCCAGCAGTCGGGTGAGCAATCAGCCCCAGCATTTT.

The chain employs TRBV28 and TRBJ1-2; 12 positions match TRBD1. CDR1 and CDR2 from the germline V gene are MDHEN and SYDVKM. Trimming removed 5 bases from V and 8 bases from J; junction bases left unmatched: 9. The CDR3 has 15 amino acids. The DNA for the CDR3 is TGTGCCAGCAGTCCCCCGGGACAGGGGGCACGGGGCTACACCTTC. It codes for CASSPPGQGARGYTF.

V usage is TRBV28 and J usage is TRBJ1-1, with 12 bases identical to TRBD1. The CDR3 has 15 amino acids. Trimming at V came to 6 bases and at J to 5 bases, leaving 7 bases not matched to a gene. CDR1 and CDR2 (germline): MDHEN, SYDVKM. CDR3: CASSPGDRGLTEAFF. In DNA, the CDR3 is TGTGCCAGCAGCCCAGGGGACAGGGGGCTGACTGAAGCTTTCTTT.

The rearrangement uses TRBV19 and TRBJ2-2; possibly TRBD1 for D (6 bases). Trimming removed 5 bases from V and 5 bases from J, with 9 bases in between. CDR1 and CDR2 from the germline V gene are LNHDA and SQIVND (reference sequence). The CDR3 spans 13 residues. The CDR3: CASSVRGTGELFF. As DNA, the CDR3 is TGTGCCAGTAGTGTCAGGGGTACCGGGGAGCTGTTTTTT.

This clone appeared a single time. The chain employs TRBV19 and TRBJ2-1; 8 positions agree with TRBD2. V lost 3 bases to trimming and J lost 5 bases; unmatched junction nucleotides: 3. The germline gives CDR1 LNHDA, CDR2 SQIVND (reference sequence). The CDR3 is 14 amino acids. For the CDR3, the DNA is TGTGCCAGTAGTATCACTAGCGGCAACAATGAGCAGTTCTTC. Translated: CASSITSGNNEQFF.